A single T cell receptor beta chain is shown here with its context. The target antigen is unknown. The sample has other DNA sequences that encode this CDR3 too. The assay was immunoSEQ multiplex PCR, and TCRdb's table has in-frame clones only and misses some. The data contain over 950,000 clones, roughly 80% of them singletons. Splitting of CD4+ cells produced CD45RA+ naive and CD45RA-negative memory subsets. Per the germline V gene, CDR1 is SGHRS and CDR2 is YFSETQ. This CDR3 is 11 amino acids long. The V end was cut by 4 bases, the J end by 7 bases, with 8 bases between. These data belong to a study of shared clonotypes between healthy human individuals. Whole-study findings and limits: It was only blood that was sampled, and tissue repertoires likely differ.

The sample consisted of memory CD4+ T cells from PBMCs. Subset defined: CD45RA-negative fraction. The gene calls are TRBV5-1 and TRBJ2-5; tentative D call: TRBD2 (5 bases). This TCR derives from a man aged 18 to 29 in good health. Some clones in this sample may be carry-over from other donors' samples. The CDR3 coding sequence is TGCGCCAGCAGCCTTGGAGGGACCCAGTACTTC. This translates into CASSLGGTQYF.